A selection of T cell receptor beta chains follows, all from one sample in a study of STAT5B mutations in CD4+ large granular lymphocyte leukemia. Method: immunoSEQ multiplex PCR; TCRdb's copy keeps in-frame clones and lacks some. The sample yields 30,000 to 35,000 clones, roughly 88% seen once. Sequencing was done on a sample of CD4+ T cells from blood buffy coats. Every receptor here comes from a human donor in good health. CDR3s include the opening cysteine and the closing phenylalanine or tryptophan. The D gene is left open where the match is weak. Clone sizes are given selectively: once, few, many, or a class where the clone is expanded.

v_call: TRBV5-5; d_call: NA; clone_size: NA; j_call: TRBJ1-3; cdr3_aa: CASSFDLGARSGNTIYF; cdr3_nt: TGTGCCAGCAGCTTCGACCTGGGGGCCCGTTCTGGAAACACCATATATTTT
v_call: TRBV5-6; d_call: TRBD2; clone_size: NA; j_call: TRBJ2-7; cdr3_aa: CASSLLGSSGVEEQYF; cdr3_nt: TGTGCCAGCAGCTTGCTCGGATCTAGCGGGGTAGAAGAGCAGTACTTC
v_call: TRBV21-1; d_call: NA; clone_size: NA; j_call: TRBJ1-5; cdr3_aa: CASSKKNGEGAGAFVYQPQHF; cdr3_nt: TGTGCCAGCAGCAAAAAAAACGGGGAAGGGGCAGGGGCGTTCGTCTATCAGCCCCAGCATTTT
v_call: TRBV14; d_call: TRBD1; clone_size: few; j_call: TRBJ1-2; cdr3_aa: CASSQYPDRGLRGYTF; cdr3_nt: TGTGCCAGCAGCCAATATCCGGACAGGGGGCTTCGTGGCTACACCTTC
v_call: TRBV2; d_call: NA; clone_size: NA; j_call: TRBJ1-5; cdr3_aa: CASSGRLLSNQPQHF; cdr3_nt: TGTGCCAGCAGTGGAAGGCTCCTTTCGAATCAGCCCCAGCATTTT
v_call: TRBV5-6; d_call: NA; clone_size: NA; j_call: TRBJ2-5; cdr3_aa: CASSPTIYEETQYF; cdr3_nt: TGTGCCAGCAGCCCGACTATTTATGAAGAGACCCAGTACTTC
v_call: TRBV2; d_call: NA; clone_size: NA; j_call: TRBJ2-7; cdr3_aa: CASNLGYEQYF; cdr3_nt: TGTGCCAGCAATCTAGGGTACGAGCAGTACTTC
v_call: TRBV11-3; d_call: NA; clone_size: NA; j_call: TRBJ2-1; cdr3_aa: CASSFIRAFLDEQFF; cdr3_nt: TGTGCCAGCAGCTTCATCAGGGCATTTTTGGATGAGCAGTTCTTC
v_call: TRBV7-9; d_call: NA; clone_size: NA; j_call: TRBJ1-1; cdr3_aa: CASSLRQAMNTEAFF; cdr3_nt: TGTGCCAGCAGCCTCAGACAGGCCATGAACACTGAAGCTTTCTTT
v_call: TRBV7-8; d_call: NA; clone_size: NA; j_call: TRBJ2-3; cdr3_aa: CASSLEGDTQYF; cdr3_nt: TGTGCCAGCAGCTTAGAGGGAGATACGCAGTATTTT
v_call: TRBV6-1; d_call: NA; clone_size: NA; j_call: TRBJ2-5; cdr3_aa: CASRWYQETQYF; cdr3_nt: TGTGCCAGCAGGTGGTACCAAGAGACCCAGTACTTC
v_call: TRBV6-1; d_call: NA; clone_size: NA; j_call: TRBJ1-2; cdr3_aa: CASSEREGLGYTF; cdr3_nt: TGTGCCAGCAGTGAAAGGGAGGGACTAGGCTACACCTTC
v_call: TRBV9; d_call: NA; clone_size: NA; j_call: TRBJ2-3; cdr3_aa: CASSVEDTQYF; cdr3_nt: TGTGCCAGCAGCGTAGAGGATACGCAGTATTTT
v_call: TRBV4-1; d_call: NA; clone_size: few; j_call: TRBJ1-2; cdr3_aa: CASSASGIKGRPTYGYTF; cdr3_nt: TGCGCCAGCAGCGCCTCAGGGATCAAGGGCAGGCCCACCTATGGCTACACCTTC
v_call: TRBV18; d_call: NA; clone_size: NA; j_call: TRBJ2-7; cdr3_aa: CASSPGAGTTYEQYF; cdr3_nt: TGTGCCAGCTCACCTGGGGCCGGGACCACCTACGAGCAGTACTTC
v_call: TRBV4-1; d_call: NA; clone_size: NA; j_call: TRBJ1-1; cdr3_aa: CAGSRPTGNTEAFF; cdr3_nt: TGCGCCGGCAGCCGCCCCACTGGGAATACTGAAGCTTTCTTT
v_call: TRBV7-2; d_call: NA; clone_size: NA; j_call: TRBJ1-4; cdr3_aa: CASSLGWQGSKKLFF; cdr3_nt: TGTGCCAGCAGCTTAGGCTGGCAGGGGTCCAAAAAACTGTTTTTT
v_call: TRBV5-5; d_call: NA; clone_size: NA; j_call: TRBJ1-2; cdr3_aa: CASSFGGGGYTF; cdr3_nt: TGTGCCAGCAGCTTTGGCGGCGGCGGCTACACCTTC
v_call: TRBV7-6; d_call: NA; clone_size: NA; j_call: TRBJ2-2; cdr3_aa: CASSLGGGTTNTGELFF; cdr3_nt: TGTGCCAGCAGCTTAGGGGGGGGGACAACAAACACCGGGGAGCTGTTTTTT
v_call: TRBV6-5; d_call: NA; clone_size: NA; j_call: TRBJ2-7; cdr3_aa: CASSYQTGDPPYEQYF; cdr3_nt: TGTGCCAGCAGTTACCAGACGGGGGACCCCCCTTACGAGCAGTACTTC
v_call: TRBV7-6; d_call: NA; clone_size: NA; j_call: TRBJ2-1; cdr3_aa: CASSLVSRRDNEQFF; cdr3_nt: TGTGCCAGCAGCTTAGTGAGTAGGAGGGATAATGAGCAGTTCTTC
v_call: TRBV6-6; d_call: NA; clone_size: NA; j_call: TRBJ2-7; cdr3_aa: CASRPGHGSYEQYF; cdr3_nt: TGTGCCAGCAGACCGGGACATGGCTCCTACGAGCAGTACTTC
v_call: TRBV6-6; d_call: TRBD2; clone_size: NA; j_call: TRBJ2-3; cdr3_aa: CASSSSTSGGRDTQYF; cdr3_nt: TGTGCCAGCAGTTCGTCGACTAGCGGGGGTAGGGATACGCAGTATTTT
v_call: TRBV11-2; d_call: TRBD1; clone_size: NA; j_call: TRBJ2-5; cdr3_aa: CASSLGTGSRQTQYF; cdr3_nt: TGTGCCAGCAGCTTAGGGACAGGGAGCCGGCAGACCCAGTACTTC
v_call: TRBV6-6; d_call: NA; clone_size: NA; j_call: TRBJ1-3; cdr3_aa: CASSYGGTPGNTIYF; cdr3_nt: TGTGCCAGCAGTTACGGGGGGACCCCTGGAAACACCATATATTTT
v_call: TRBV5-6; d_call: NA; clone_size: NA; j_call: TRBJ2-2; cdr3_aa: CASSWGRTGELFF; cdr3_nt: TGTGCCAGCAGTTGGGGGCGGACCGGGGAGCTGTTTTTT
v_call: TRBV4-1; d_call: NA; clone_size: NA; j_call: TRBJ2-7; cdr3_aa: CASSLDPLASSYEQYF; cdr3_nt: TGCGCCAGCAGTCTCGATCCTCTAGCGTCCTCCTACGAGCAGTACTTC
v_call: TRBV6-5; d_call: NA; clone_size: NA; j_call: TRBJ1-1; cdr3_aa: CASSSRERRAFF; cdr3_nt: TGTGCCAGCAGTTCCAGGGAAAGGAGAGCTTTCTTT
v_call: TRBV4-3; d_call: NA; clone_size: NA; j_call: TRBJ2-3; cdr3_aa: CASSQGHRDTQYF; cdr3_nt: TGCGCCAGCAGCCAAGGACATAGGGATACGCAGTATTTT
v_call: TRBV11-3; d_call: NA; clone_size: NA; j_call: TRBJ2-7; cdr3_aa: CASSPAGTPQIYEQYF; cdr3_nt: TGTGCCAGCAGCCCCGCCGGGACCCCTCAAATTTACGAGCAGTACTTC
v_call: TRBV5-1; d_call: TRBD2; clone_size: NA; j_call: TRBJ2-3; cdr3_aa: CASSPGTSASDTQYF; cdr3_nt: TGCGCCAGCAGCCCCGGGACTAGCGCATCAGATACGCAGTATTTT
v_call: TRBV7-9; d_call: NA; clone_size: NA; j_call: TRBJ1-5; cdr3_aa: CASSLAVGRSNQPQHF; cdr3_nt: TGTGCCAGCAGCTTAGCGGTAGGGCGTAGCAATCAGCCCCAGCATTTT
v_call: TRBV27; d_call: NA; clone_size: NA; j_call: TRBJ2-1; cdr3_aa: CASTRSSYNEQFF; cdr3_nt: TGTGCCAGCACCCGGAGCTCCTACAATGAGCAGTTCTTC
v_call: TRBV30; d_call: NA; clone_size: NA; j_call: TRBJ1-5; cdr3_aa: CAWSSDPSPQHF; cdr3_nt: TGTGCCTGGAGTTCCGACCCTTCACCCCAGCATTTT
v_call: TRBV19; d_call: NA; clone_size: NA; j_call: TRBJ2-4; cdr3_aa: CASSLGGVGAKNIQYF; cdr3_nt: TGTGCCAGTAGTTTGGGTGGGGTCGGGGCCAAAAACATTCAGTACTTC
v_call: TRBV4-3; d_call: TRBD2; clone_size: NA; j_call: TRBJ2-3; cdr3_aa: CASSQELGLAGFSSTDTQYF; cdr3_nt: TGCGCCAGCAGCCAAGAATTAGGACTAGCGGGATTCTCTAGCACAGATACGCAGTATTTT
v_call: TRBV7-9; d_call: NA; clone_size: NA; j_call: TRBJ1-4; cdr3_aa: CASSFRVDAATNEKLFF; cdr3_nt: TGTGCCAGCAGCTTCAGGGTAGACGCTGCGACTAATGAAAAACTGTTTTTT
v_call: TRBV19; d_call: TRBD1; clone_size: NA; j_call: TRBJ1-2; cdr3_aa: CASSTDGTAVYGYTF; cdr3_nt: TGTGCCAGTAGTACGGACGGGACAGCAGTCTATGGCTACACCTTC
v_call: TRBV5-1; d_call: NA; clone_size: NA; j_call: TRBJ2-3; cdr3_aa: CASSLSRIYTDTQYF; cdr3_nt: TGCGCCAGCAGCTTGTCTCGGATTTACACAGATACGCAGTATTTT
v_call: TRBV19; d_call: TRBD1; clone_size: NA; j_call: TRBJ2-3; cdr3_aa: CASGATGGDRDTQYF; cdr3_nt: TGTGCCAGTGGGGCGACAGGGGGGGATCGGGATACGCAGTATTTT
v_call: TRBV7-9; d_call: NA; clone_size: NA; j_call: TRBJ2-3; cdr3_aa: CASSLYRGTDTQYF; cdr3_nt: TGTGCCAGCAGCCTATACCGAGGGACAGATACGCAGTATTTT
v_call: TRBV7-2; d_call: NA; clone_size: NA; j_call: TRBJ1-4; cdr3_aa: CASSTQTGVPEKLFF; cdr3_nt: TGTGCCAGCAGCACCCAGACAGGAGTACCTGAAAAACTGTTTTTT
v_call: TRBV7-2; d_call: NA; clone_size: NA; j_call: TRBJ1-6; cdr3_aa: CASSPSTHLLHF; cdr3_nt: TGTGCCAGCAGCCCGTCCACCCACCTCCTCCACTTT